Below, 19 T cell receptor beta chains from the same sample are listed, as sequenced in a study of naive and memory T cell subsets. The beta constant-region primer was an equimolar mix of two oligonucleotides covering TRBC1 and TRBC2. Via MiXCR, TCRdb re-called the UMI-ligation and nested PCR reads, giving one row per CDR3 protein. The data hold about 5,400 distinct CDR3 sequences, with approximately 6.8% observed a single time. Specimen: effector memory CD8+ T cells from blood. The subset was: effector memory, CD45RA- CD27-. These receptors originate from a human donor in good health.

This clonotype came up many times. This rearrangement joins TRBV6-2 or TRBV6-3 to TRBJ2-5, with D tentatively TRBD2 (6 bases). The V end was cut by 6 bases, the J end by 5 bases, with 19 bases between. The V gene's germline CDR1 is MNHEY and CDR2 SVGEGT. This CDR3 is 15 amino acids long. CDR3 nucleotide sequence: TGTGCCAGCAGCTCCGGGACTGGTCAAGGGGAGACCCAGTACTTC. Translated: CASSSGTGQGETQYF.

The chain employs TRBV6-4 and TRBJ2-5, with 9 bases aligning to TRBD1. This CDR3 region has 14 residues. V lost 5 bases and J lost 3; bases outside the gene matches: 4. The germline V gene encodes CDR1 MRHNA and CDR2 SNTAGT. DNA for the CDR3: TGTGCCAGCAGTAAAACAGGGGGCGAAGAGACCCAGTACTTC. It translates to CASSKTGGEETQYF.

This clonotype was counted at least ten times. This chain joins TRBV20-1 and TRBJ2-7; 8 bases map to TRBD1. The ends lost 2 bases at V and 4 bases at J; junction bases unmatched: 7. Germline CDR1 DFQATT, CDR2 SNEGSKA (reference sequence). CDR3 length: 14 residues. As DNA, the CDR3 is TGCAGTGCTAGATCAGGGGGCGATCAGTACGAGCAGTACTTC. Encoded protein: CSARSGGDQYEQYF.

This clonotype was detected ten times or more. The rearrangement joins TRBV4-1 to TRBJ2-3, with 12 bases lining up with TRBD2. The CDR3 is made up of 17 amino acids. The junction had 10 bases not matched to a gene; V was cut back by 3 bases and J by 6 bases. CDR1 is MGHRA, CDR2 YSYEKL, per germline. CDR3 coding DNA: TGCGCCAGCAGCCAGTCACTAGCGGGGGGCCCCGGGGATACGCAGTATTTT. Translation: CASSQSLAGGPGDTQYF.

This clonotype has at least ten counts. The J gene is TRBJ1-1, the V gene TRBV20-1; no firm D call. The length of the CDR3 is 14 residues. Germline CDR1 is DFQATT and CDR2 is SNEGSKA (reference sequence). Trimming shortened V by 0 bases and J by 4 bases, and 12 bases separated the two germline ends. The CDR3: CSARDQEGFTEAFF. The CDR3 bases are TGCAGTGCTAGAGATCAGGAGGGTTTCACTGAAGCTTTCTTT.

The chain couples TRBV6-2 or TRBV6-3 to TRBJ1-1; TRBD1 is a possible D gene (6 bases). This CDR3 is 12 amino acids long. Looked up from germline, CDR1 is MNHEY and CDR2 is SVGEGT. V was shortened by 5 bases and J by 7 bases, with 11 bases between the two germline ends. The CDR3, as DNA: TGTGCCAGCAGTCGCGGAGGGGGTGAAGCTTTCTTT. Its protein product is CASSRGGGEAFF.

This clonotype was detected many times. The V and J genes are TRBV6-4 and TRBJ2-3; 7 bases line up with TRBD2. CDR3 length: 15 amino acids. After removal of 6 bases from V and 0 bases from J, the junction contained 6 bases not matched to a gene. The germline V gene encodes CDR1 MRHNA and CDR2 SNTAGT. Written as DNA, the CDR3 is TGTGCCAGCAGCATGCTAGCGGATAGCACAGATACGCAGTATTTT. This codes for CASSMLADSTDTQYF.

The V and J genes are TRBV7-9 and TRBJ2-2; TRBD1 matches 7 bases. V shed 4 bases and J 4 bases; nucleotides not matched to a gene: 6. The germline gives CDR1 SEHNR, CDR2 FQNEAQ (reference sequence). The CDR3 contains 15 residues. This CDR3 reads CASSYTGDSTGELFF. CDR3 in DNA: TGTGCCAGCAGCTATACAGGGGATTCCACCGGGGAGCTGTTTTTT. The complete variable domain, with remaining parts taken from reference TRBV7-9 and TRBJ2-2, reads DTGVSQNPRHKITKRGQNVTFRCDPISEHNRLYWYRQTLGQGPEFLTYFQNEAQLEKSRLLSDRFSAERPKGSFSTLEIQRTEQGDSAMYLCASSYTGDSTGELFFGEGSRLTVL.

This clonotype has ten or more counts. The chain combines TRBV21-1 with TRBJ2-3; TRBD1, the table's D call, lacks a check against the DNA. TRBV21-1 is a pseudogene locus. The CDR3 loop spans 16 amino acids. The CDR3 here is CASSKGRTGVADTQYF. The CDR3 region has the DNA TGTGCCAGCAGCAAAGGGAGGACAGGGGTCGCAGATACGCAGTATTTT.

This clonotype has a count of ten or more. The genes are TRBV7-3 and TRBJ2-7; D is possibly TRBD2 (7 bases). Deletions cut 2 bases from V and 1 base from J, with 18 bases between. CDR1 SGHTA and CDR2 FQGTGA come from the germline V gene. CDR3 length: 17 residues. The CDR3 loop is CASSLGTGGLRSYEQYF. The DNA of the CDR3 is TGTGCCAGCAGCTTAGGGACGGGGGGCCTTCGGTCCTACGAGCAGTACTTC.

This clonotype was observed many times. The chain links TRBV14 to TRBJ1-1; no firm D call. V lost 1 base and J 0 bases, leaving 9 bases between the germline ends. CDR1 and CDR2 from the germline V gene are SGHDN and FVKESK. This CDR3 is 15 amino acids long. CDR3 DNA sequence: TGTGCCAGCAGCCAAGCGGGCGGCCTGAACACTGAAGCTTTCTTT. It codes for CASSQAGGLNTEAFF.

This clonotype has a count of ten or more. This chain uses TRBV29-1 with TRBJ2-2; TRBD2 agrees at 10 bases. V gave up 7 bases and J gave up 7 bases; unmatched junction bases: 12. Looked up from germline, CDR1 is SQVTM and CDR2 is ANQGSEA. CDR3 length: 15 residues. The CDR3 spells CSAGTSDPTYGELFF. CDR3 coding DNA: TGCAGCGCCGGGACTAGCGACCCCACTTACGGGGAGCTGTTTTTT.

The chain recombines TRBV20-1 with TRBJ2-1, with 11 bases fitting TRBD2. The CDR3 spans 14 residues. With V trimmed by 5 bases and J by 4 bases, 4 bases remained unmatched. From germline, CDR1 is DFQATT and CDR2 SNEGSKA (reference sequence). Here the CDR3 reads CSAASGRSYNEQFF. The CDR3 nucleotides read TGCAGTGCTGCTAGCGGGAGGTCGTACAATGAGCAGTTCTTC.

This clonotype is termed medium-sized. The chain is built from TRBV7-3 and TRBJ2-2; TRBD2 might be the D (5 bases). The CDR3 covers 13 residues. Germline CDR1 is SGHTA and CDR2 is FQGTGA. The V and J ends lost 7 bases and 7 bases respectively, with 13 bases between them. CDR3 amino acids: CASTPGKGGELFF. CDR3 sequence (DNA): TGTGCCAGCACACCGGGGAAAGGCGGGGAGCTGTTTTTT.

This clonotype showed up just a few times. The chain links TRBV20-1 to TRBJ2-1; TRBD2 matches 9 bases. V gave up 0 bases and J gave up 8 bases; unmatched junction bases: 11. The CDR3 length is 16 residues. Germline V gene lookup returns CDR1 DFQATT and CDR2 SNEGSKA (reference sequence). The CDR3 reads CSARDLGREGRYEQFF. CDR3 DNA: TGCAGTGCTAGAGATCTTGGGCGGGAGGGCCGCTATGAGCAGTTCTTC.

There are many counts of this clonotype. The chain joins TRBV20-1 to TRBJ2-7, with D tentatively TRBD2 (5 bases). The V gene's germline CDR1 is DFQATT and CDR2 SNEGSKA (reference sequence). Trimming removed 0 bases at V and 2 bases at J, with 11 bases between. This CDR3 has 14 amino acids. The CDR3 DNA reads TGCAGTGCTAGAGACGGACTTTCTACCTACGAGCAGTACTTC. It translates to CSARDGLSTYEQYF.

This clonotype is labeled as large. This chain's CDR3 is CAPHFALSCTDTQYF. CDR3 bases: TGTGCCCCCCATTTTGCATTGTCTTGCACAGATACGCAGTATTTT. V gene TRBV15 combines with J gene TRBJ2-3; D is unclear. Germline lookup yields CDR1 LNHNV and CDR2 YYDKDF (reference sequence). Deletions cut 11 bases from V and 1 base from J, with 19 bases between. The CDR3 spans 15 residues.

At least ten counts were recorded for this clonotype. V and J are TRBV6-2 or TRBV6-3 and TRBJ1-1; D not resolved. Germline CDR1 is MNHEY and CDR2 is SVGEGT. V was shortened by 2 bases and J by 1 base, with 8 bases between the two germline ends. CDR3 length: 14 amino acids. CDR3 region: CASSYDGENTEAFF. The CDR3 DNA follows: TGTGCCAGCAGTTACGATGGGGAGAACACTGAAGCTTTCTTT.

This clonotype was seen a handful of times. The chain recombines TRBV6-5 with TRBJ1-5; D unresolved. Germline lookup yields CDR1 MNHEY and CDR2 SVGAGI. This CDR3 comprises 15 residues. Trimming shortened V by 6 bases and J by 6 bases, and 18 bases separated the two germline ends. The CDR3 DNA reads as TGTGCCAGCAGCCCCCCGGTAGGAGTCTTTCAGCCCCAGCATTTT. It codes for CASSPPVGVFQPQHF.